Listed here are 26 T cell receptor beta chains from one sample, sequenced in a study of T cell responses to AZD1222 COVID-19 vaccine. Assay: immunoSEQ multiplex PCR; the TCRdb copy retains only in-frame clones and omits some. Of about 140,000 clones in the sample, roughly 86% were seen once. This specimen was peripheral blood, taken 28 days after the second AZD1222 dose. These TCRs come from an adult who received the AZD1222 COVID-19 vaccine.

The chain employs TRBV28 and TRBJ1-5; 8 nucleotides match TRBD1. CDR3 length: 12 amino acids. Germline V gene lookup returns CDR1 MDHEN and CDR2 SYDVKM. V was pared by 10 bases and J by 9 bases, with 8 bases of the junction left unmatched. This CDR3 reads CANRQGRGPQHF. CDR3 nucleotides: TGTGCCAACCGACAGGGGAGAGGGCCCCAGCATTTT.

The chain links TRBV2 to TRBJ2-1; TRBD2 might be the D (6 bases). Germline assignment: CDR1 SNHLY and CDR2 FYNNEI. This CDR3 is built from 13 residues. Between the trimmed V and J ends, which lost 6 bases and 3 bases, there was a span of 9 bases. The CDR3 region is CASSLADYNEQFF. The DNA for the CDR3 is TGTGCCAGCAGCTTAGCGGACTACAATGAGCAGTTCTTC.

The rearrangement uses TRBV10-1 and TRBJ1-1; D remains ambiguous. This CDR3 is built from 13 residues. With 4 bases removed from V and 4 bases from J, the gap between germline ends came to 10 bases. CDR1 WNHNN and CDR2 SYGVQD come from the germline V gene (reference sequence). This CDR3 is CASSASQATEAFF. The CDR3 bases are TGCGCCAGCAGTGCCTCCCAGGCCACTGAAGCTTTCTTT.

The chain has TRBV3-1 (or the pseudogene TRBV3-2) and TRBJ2-5, with D perhaps matching TRBD2 (6 bases). CDR3 size: 17 residues. Germline V gene data show CDR1 as LGHDT and CDR2 as YNNKEL (reference sequence). The ends were cut back, 8 bases at V and 1 base at J, with 23 bases in the middle. The CDR3 sequence is CASRLSLGGGPQETQYF. The CDR3 nucleotides read TGTGCCAGCCGACTGAGCCTTGGGGGAGGCCCCCAAGAGACCCAGTACTTC.

V is TRBV30 and J is TRBJ2-1; D is undetermined. The CDR3 length is 11 residues. The germline gives CDR1 GTSNPN, CDR2 SVGIG (reference sequence). Trimming left V 3 bases short and J 10 bases short, with 10 bases between. In nucleotides, the CDR3 is TGTGCCTGGAGCCGCCTCGAGGAGCAGTTCTTC. Protein product: CAWSRLEEQFF. The entire variable domain, with the rest obtained from reference TRBV30 and TRBJ2-1, is as follows: SQTIHQWPATLVQPVGSPLSLECTVEGTSNPNLYWYRQAAGRGLQLLFYSVGIGQISSEVPQNLSASRPQDRQFILSSKKLLLSDSGFYLCAWSRLEEQFFGPGTRLTVL.

This clone was recorded only once. The V and J genes are TRBV19 and TRBJ2-1, with 11 bases fitting TRBD1. Germline CDR1 reads LNHDA; CDR2 reads SQIVND (reference sequence). V gave up 4 bases and J gave up 2 bases; unmatched junction bases: 4. This CDR3 spans 16 amino acids. CDR3: CASSTDRGRTYNEQFF. The CDR3 nucleotides read TGTGCCAGTAGTACGGACAGGGGGCGTACCTACAATGAGCAGTTCTTC.

This clone was recorded a few times. The V call is TRBV7-7, the J call TRBJ2-5; the D gene is possibly TRBD2 (5 bases). The CDR3 sequence is 11 residues long. CDR1 is SSHAT and CDR2 is FNYEAQ in the germline V gene (reference sequence). The CDR3 region is CASGSGETQYF. The CDR3, as DNA: TGTGCGTCGGGGTCTGGGGAGACCCAGTACTTC.

The genes are TRBV18 and TRBJ2-3; D remains unclear. In germline, CDR1 is KGHSH, CDR2 LQKENI. V gave up 3 bases and J gave up 4 bases, with 5 bases separating them. CDR3 size: 12 residues. The CDR3 DNA sequence: TGTGCCAGCTCACCCCGCGCAGATACGCAGTATTTT. Protein: CASSPRADTQYF.

Here the CDR3 DNA reads TGTGCCAGCACCTTTAGCCGGACAGGGATGGGCCCTGAAGCTTTCTTT. It is translated as CASTFSRTGMGPEAFF. The chain is built from TRBV11-2 and TRBJ1-1; 8 bases are shared with TRBD1. Germline CDR1 reads SGHAT; CDR2 reads FQNNGV. This CDR3 comprises 16 residues. V shed 7 bases and J 6 bases; nucleotides not matched to a gene: 16.

The chain has TRBV4-1 and TRBJ2-1; D is uncertain. The CDR3 consists of 17 residues. Germline V gene sequence: CDR1 MGHRA, CDR2 YSYEKL. Trimming pared 0 bases from V and 4 bases from J, leaving 16 bases between. CDR3 sequence (DNA): TGCGCCAGCAGCCAAGATCGGGCTGGGCGTCAATACAATGAGCAGTTCTTC. Its translation is CASSQDRAGRQYNEQFF.

The V call is TRBV7-9, the J call TRBJ1-3, with D unresolved. Trimming pared 5 bases from V and 0 bases from J, leaving 5 bases between. This CDR3 is built from 13 residues. Per the germline V gene, CDR1 is SEHNR and CDR2 is FQNEAQ (reference sequence). The CDR3 reads CASSVNSGNTIYF. The DNA for the CDR3 is TGTGCCAGCAGCGTCAACTCTGGAAACACCATATATTTT.

This clone was observed once. CDR3 sequence (DNA): TGTGCCAGTAGTATAAGCCGCTATGAGCAGTTCTTC. This gives the protein CASSISRYEQFF. The chain is built from TRBV19 and TRBJ2-1; no reliable D call. The V end was cut by 2 bases, the J end by 8 bases, with 7 bases between. CDR1 and CDR2 (germline): LNHDA, SQIVND (reference sequence). This CDR3 region has 12 residues.

V is TRBV9 and J is TRBJ2-1; the match to TRBD2 covers 9 bases. Germline lookup yields CDR1 SGDLS and CDR2 YYNGEE. The CDR3 sequence is 13 residues long. With V trimmed by 4 bases and J by 5 bases, 1 base remained unmatched. This CDR3 reads CASSQRGDNEQFF. Written as DNA, the CDR3 is TGTGCCAGCAGCCAGCGGGGGGACAATGAGCAGTTCTTC.

The chain uses TRBV9 and TRBJ1-3; D call uncertain. The CDR3 runs to 13 residues. The germline V and J ends were trimmed by 4 bases and 4 bases, with 9 bases remaining between them. The germline V gene has CDR1 SGDLS and CDR2 YYNGEE. The CDR3 DNA sequence: TGTGCCAGCAGCCCTGACATCGGAAACACCATATATTTT. Translated: CASSPDIGNTIYF.

The V call is TRBV11-3, the J call TRBJ1-1; the D gene is possibly TRBD1 (6 bases). This CDR3 contains 14 residues. Germline V gives CDR1 SGHNT, CDR2 YENEEA. Deletions cut 1 base from V and 2 bases from J, with 8 bases between. CDR3 protein: CASSLAGVNTEAFF. The CDR3 bases are TGTGCCAGCAGCTTAGCAGGGGTTAACACTGAAGCTTTCTTT.

This chain joins TRBV4-1 and TRBJ2-7; weak D call: TRBD2 (7 bases). This CDR3 has 15 amino acids. Trimming took 0 bases from V and 2 from J, leaving 11 bases between them. Germline CDR1 and CDR2: MGHRA and YSYEKL. CDR3 bases: TGCGCCAGCAGCCAAGATTGGGGGGGCCCCTACGAGCAGTACTTC. Its protein product is CASSQDWGGPYEQYF.

The V and J genes are TRBV24-1 and TRBJ2-2; 8 bases are a match to TRBD2. Germline CDR1 KGHDR, CDR2 SFDVKD. This CDR3 is 16 amino acids long. V gave up 3 bases and J gave up 5 bases; unmatched junction bases: 7. The CDR3 region has the DNA TGTGCCACCAGTGATGCCGGGACTAGTCATACCGGGGAGCTGTTTTTT. The encoded protein is CATSDAGTSHTGELFF.

The chain has TRBV27 and TRBJ2-1, with TRBD1 matching over 7 bases. V trimming: 6 bases; J trimming: 4 bases; junction bases outside the gene matches: 3. There are 13 residues in the CDR3. Germline loops: CDR1 MNHEY, CDR2 SMNVEV (reference sequence). The CDR3 loop reads CASSEGQYNEQFF. In DNA, the CDR3 is TGTGCCAGCAGCGAGGGACAGTACAATGAGCAGTTCTTC.

This rearrangement joins TRBV28 to TRBJ2-1; 7 positions match TRBD2. This CDR3 has 16 residues. The J segment lost 7 bases and the V segment lost 4 bases, leaving 13 bases of the junction unmatched. Germline CDR1 is MDHEN and CDR2 is SYDVKM. The CDR3 DNA follows: TGTGCCAGCAGTTCTCCCCTTGGGGGGGGAAGGAATGAGCAGTTCTTC. This gives the protein CASSSPLGGGRNEQFF.

V and J are TRBV6-5 and TRBJ2-1; D possibly corresponds to TRBD2 (5 bases). Germline V CDR1 and CDR2: MNHEY, SVGAGI. This CDR3 has 13 residues. V gave up 6 bases and J gave up 3 bases, with 9 bases separating them. CDR3 region: CASSLDFYNEQFF. DNA for the CDR3: TGTGCCAGCAGCCTGGACTTCTACAATGAGCAGTTCTTC.

The chain carries TRBV12-5 and TRBJ2-7, with D tentatively TRBD1 (6 bases). The CDR3 totals 19 residues. V was trimmed by 6 bases and J by 0 bases, leaving 27 bases between them. Germline CDR1 LGHNT, CDR2 FRNRAP. The CDR3, as DNA: TGTGCTAGTGGCCCCCGAACAGGGATAAGTATGAAACACTCCTACGAGCAGTACTTC. It translates to CASGPRTGISMKHSYEQYF. The full variable domain, rest sourced from reference TRBV12-5 and TRBJ2-7, is DARVTQTPRHKVTEMGQEVTMRCQPILGHNTVFWYRQTMMQGLELLAYFRNRAPLDDSGMPKDRFSAEMPDATLATLKIQPSEPRDSAVYFCASGPRTGISMKHSYEQYFGPGTRLTVT.

The rearrangement uses TRBV28 and TRBJ2-5; D call uncertain. The V and J ends lost 3 bases and 4 bases respectively, with 6 bases between them. The germline V gene has CDR1 MDHEN and CDR2 SYDVKM. The CDR3 has 12 residues. The CDR3 loop is CASSLPRETQYF. In DNA form, the CDR3 reads TGTGCCAGCAGTTTGCCGAGAGAGACCCAGTACTTC. Together with reference TRBV28 and TRBJ2-5, the CDR3 gives the full variable domain: DVKVTQSSRYLVKRTGEKVFLECVQDMDHENMFWYRQDPGLGLRLIYFSYDVKMKEKGDIPEGYSVSREKKERFSLILESASTNQTSMYLCASSLPRETQYFGPGTRLLVL.

This sequence joins TRBV6-5 and TRBJ1-1; no firm D call. This CDR3 is built from 14 residues. Germline V gene lookup returns CDR1 MNHEY and CDR2 SVGAGI. V shed 0 bases and J shed 9 bases, with 14 bases lying between them. This CDR3 reads CASSYSRVVAKAFF. The CDR3 coding sequence is TGTGCCAGCAGTTACTCGAGGGTGGTTGCGAAAGCTTTCTTT.

The chain links TRBV4-2 to TRBJ1-5, with a possible D match to TRBD1 (5 bases). CDR1 and CDR2 from the germline V gene are LGHNA and YNFKEQ. The V gene lost 1 base and the J gene lost 0 bases, with 16 bases spanning the gap. This CDR3 is built from 18 residues. CDR3 amino acids: CASSQAGGRLYSNQPQHF. The CDR3 region has the DNA TGTGCCAGCAGCCAAGCTGGGGGAAGACTCTATAGCAATCAGCCCCAGCATTTT.

The J gene is TRBJ1-5, the V gene TRBV28; TRBD1 matches at 8 bases. Germline CDR1 and CDR2: MDHEN and SYDVKM. The V gene end was trimmed by 6 bases and the J gene end by 1 base; junction bases not matched to a gene: 5. This CDR3 spans 15 amino acids. CDR3 sequence (DNA): TGTGCCAGCAGCCCCGACAGGGGAAGCAATCAGCCCCAGCATTTT. Protein: CASSPDRGSNQPQHF.

V usage is TRBV5-8 and J usage is TRBJ1-6; no clear D gene. Trimming stripped 4 bases from V and 7 bases from J, with 15 bases between. Germline CDR1 SGHTS, CDR2 YDEGEE. The CDR3 sequence is 15 residues long. CDR3 loop: CASSPRALGNSPLHF. The DNA for the CDR3 is TGTGCCAGCAGCCCCCGGGCTCTCGGGAATTCACCCCTCCACTTT.